The source of this T cell receptor beta chain is a study of cytomegalovirus exposure and HLA in healthy donors. Background on the study: Genetic ancestry analysis placed 81% of the roughly 400 donors that were genotyped in the Caucasian-associated cluster.

The primer mix had 60 Vbeta and 13 Jbeta primers. Profiled with immunoSEQ multiplex PCR; TCRdb holds only in-frame clones, not every one. Among 130,000 or so clones listed, roughly 86% were seen once. As concerns this clone: No antigen is known for it.

The CDR3 loop spans 15 amino acids. Germline assignment: CDR1 MGHRA and CDR2 YSYEKL. J lost 4 bases, V lost 5 bases, and 7 bases had no gene match. Points from the study as a whole: Some V segments (TRBV6-2 and TRBV6-3 among them) were excluded as indistinguishable. In all likelihood, a cluster of highly shared sequence variants was a sequencing artifact.

The specimen was PBMCs. The receptor was derived from a man between 18 and 29 years old in good health and CMV-seronegative. The chain uses TRBV4-1 and TRBJ2-1; 8 bases fit TRBD1. This chain's CDR3 is CASSSSGQGYNEQFF. CDR3 nucleotide sequence: TGCGCCAGCAGCAGCTCAGGACAGGGATACAATGAGCAGTTCTTC.